This is a list of T cell receptor beta chains from one sample in a study of cytotoxic CD8 clonotypes in ibrutinib-treated CLL. Sequenced by immunoSEQ multiplex PCR; TCRdb stores in-frame clones only, minus some. The table lists roughly 53,000 clones, 50% to 60% of them singletons. This specimen was PBMCs, taken at disease progression, from a patient treated with ibrutinib. All receptors derive from a human donor with chronic lymphocytic leukemia. Each CDR3 is given with its conserved first and last residue. Fields, in order: CDR3 protein, CDR3 DNA, clone size, D gene, V gene, J gene. A D gene is named only where the DNA matches it firmly. Part of the rows lack a size; the others show once, few, many or a class for expanded clones.

CDR3 protein: CASSLAGGTAFLLYNEQFF; CDR3 DNA: TGTGCCAGCAGCTTAGCAGGGGGAACAGCCTTCTTACTTTACAATGAGCAGTTCTTC; clone size: few; D gene: NA; V gene: TRBV7-9; J gene: TRBJ2-1
CDR3 protein: CASSYGTAGSSYEQYF; CDR3 DNA: TGTGCCAGCAGTTACGGTACAGCGGGGAGCTCCTACGAGCAGTACTTC; clone size: once; D gene: TRBD2; V gene: TRBV6-5; J gene: TRBJ2-7
CDR3 protein: CASSHREHGYTF; CDR3 DNA: TGTGCCAGCTCTCACAGGGAACATGGCTACACCTTC; clone size: NA; D gene: NA; V gene: TRBV18; J gene: TRBJ1-2
CDR3 protein: CATSRGFEETQYF; CDR3 DNA: TGTGCCACCAGCAGAGGATTCGAAGAGACCCAGTACTTC; clone size: NA; D gene: NA; V gene: TRBV15; J gene: TRBJ2-5
CDR3 protein: CASSPPLISSGQFF; CDR3 DNA: TGTGCCAGCTCACCACCTCTTATCTCTTCGGGACAGTTCTTC; clone size: NA; D gene: NA; V gene: TRBV18; J gene: TRBJ2-1
CDR3 protein: CAGASGRGYEQYF; CDR3 DNA: TGTGCCGGAGCTAGCGGGAGGGGGTACGAGCAGTACTTC; clone size: NA; D gene: TRBD2; V gene: TRBV7-6; J gene: TRBJ2-7
CDR3 protein: CASSYRGGLNEKLFF; CDR3 DNA: TGTGCCAGCAGTTACAGGGGTGGGCTTAATGAAAAACTGTTTTTT; clone size: NA; D gene: NA; V gene: TRBV6-5; J gene: TRBJ1-4
CDR3 protein: CASSATSLRNEQFF; CDR3 DNA: TGTGCCAGCAGCGCGACTAGTTTGAGAAATGAGCAGTTCTTC; clone size: NA; D gene: NA; V gene: TRBV9; J gene: TRBJ2-1
CDR3 protein: CASSPVANDNEQFF; CDR3 DNA: TGTGCCAGCTCACCGGTAGCTAACGACAATGAGCAGTTCTTC; clone size: NA; D gene: NA; V gene: TRBV18; J gene: TRBJ2-1
CDR3 protein: CASSPRTGGYYNEQFF; CDR3 DNA: TGTGCCAGCAGCCCGCGGACAGGGGGTTATTACAATGAGCAGTTCTTC; clone size: NA; D gene: TRBD1; V gene: TRBV9; J gene: TRBJ2-1
CDR3 protein: CAYDRGGEKLFF; CDR3 DNA: TGTGCCTACGACAGGGGCGGTGAAAAACTGTTTTTT; clone size: few; D gene: TRBD1; V gene: TRBV30; J gene: TRBJ1-4
CDR3 protein: CASSDNSKNIQYF; CDR3 DNA: TGTGCCAGCAGTGACAACAGTAAAAACATTCAGTACTTC; clone size: many; D gene: NA; V gene: TRBV2; J gene: TRBJ2-4
CDR3 protein: CASSAQSEKLFF; CDR3 DNA: TGTGCCAGCAGTGCACAGTCTGAAAAACTGTTTTTT; clone size: few; D gene: NA; V gene: TRBV2; J gene: TRBJ1-4
CDR3 protein: CASSSVWDREASGYTF; CDR3 DNA: TGTGCCAGCAGCTCAGTTTGGGACAGGGAGGCCAGTGGCTACACCTTC; clone size: NA; D gene: TRBD1; V gene: TRBV7-3; J gene: TRBJ1-2
CDR3 protein: CASSLGSKRQYF; CDR3 DNA: TGTGCCAGCAGTTTAGGCTCAAAACGTCAGTACTTC; clone size: few; D gene: NA; V gene: TRBV28; J gene: TRBJ2-7
CDR3 protein: CASSLGLAYNEQFF; CDR3 DNA: TGTGCCAGCAGCTTGGGGCTCGCCTACAATGAGCAGTTCTTC; clone size: NA; D gene: NA; V gene: TRBV5-6; J gene: TRBJ2-1
CDR3 protein: CASSPTLRDREYNEQFF; CDR3 DNA: TGTGCCAGCAGTCCCACCCTCCGGGACAGGGAGTACAATGAGCAGTTCTTC; clone size: few; D gene: TRBD1; V gene: TRBV28; J gene: TRBJ2-1
CDR3 protein: CASSLDRTGVQPQHF; CDR3 DNA: TGTGCCAGCAGCTTAGACAGGACAGGGGTTCAGCCCCAGCATTTT; clone size: NA; D gene: TRBD1; V gene: TRBV7-9; J gene: TRBJ1-5
CDR3 protein: CASSTGLSNQPQHF; CDR3 DNA: TGTGCCTCGTCGACAGGACTTAGCAATCAGCCCCAGCATTTT; clone size: NA; D gene: NA; V gene: TRBV30; J gene: TRBJ1-5
CDR3 protein: CASSTGQGNEQYF; CDR3 DNA: TGTGCCAGCAGTACCGGACAGGGAAACGAGCAGTACTTC; clone size: NA; D gene: TRBD1; V gene: TRBV2; J gene: TRBJ2-7
CDR3 protein: CASSLEGAGNYGYTF; CDR3 DNA: TGTGCCAGCAGCTTGGAGGGGGCTGGAAACTATGGCTACACCTTC; clone size: NA; D gene: TRBD1; V gene: TRBV5-5; J gene: TRBJ1-2
CDR3 protein: CASSQDLSRGYGYTF; CDR3 DNA: TGCGCCAGCAGCCAAGATCTAAGCAGGGGTTATGGCTACACCTTC; clone size: NA; D gene: NA; V gene: TRBV4-3; J gene: TRBJ1-2
CDR3 protein: CASSSETDTQYF; CDR3 DNA: TGCGCCAGCAGCTCTGAGACAGATACGCAGTATTTT; clone size: many; D gene: NA; V gene: TRBV5-1; J gene: TRBJ2-3
CDR3 protein: CASSSVYLLINNEQFF; CDR3 DNA: TGTGCCAGTAGTTCAGTCTACCTACTAATCAACAATGAGCAGTTCTTC; clone size: few; D gene: NA; V gene: TRBV19; J gene: TRBJ2-1
CDR3 protein: CASSSGAIVTGELFF; CDR3 DNA: TGCGCCAGCAGCTCAGGGGCGATAGTCACCGGGGAGCTGTTTTTT; clone size: NA; D gene: NA; V gene: TRBV5-1; J gene: TRBJ2-2
CDR3 protein: CASSRAGSYEQYF; CDR3 DNA: TGTGCCAGCTCTAGGGCAGGGTCCTACGAGCAGTACTTC; clone size: few; D gene: NA; V gene: TRBV6-5; J gene: TRBJ2-7
CDR3 protein: CASSEQGVGDTQYF; CDR3 DNA: TGTGCCAGCAGTGAACAGGGGGTGGGCGATACGCAGTATTTT; clone size: NA; D gene: TRBD1; V gene: TRBV25-1; J gene: TRBJ2-3
CDR3 protein: CASSIGASGLSYNEQFF; CDR3 DNA: TGTGCCAGTAGTATAGGGGCTAGCGGGTTATCCTACAATGAGCAGTTCTTC; clone size: few; D gene: TRBD2; V gene: TRBV19; J gene: TRBJ2-1
CDR3 protein: CASSGQGASTDTQYF; CDR3 DNA: TGTGCCAGCAGTGGACAGGGGGCGAGCACAGATACGCAGTATTTT; clone size: NA; D gene: TRBD1; V gene: TRBV27; J gene: TRBJ2-3
CDR3 protein: CATNQTATYEQYF; CDR3 DNA: TGTGCCACCAACCAGACAGCAACCTACGAGCAGTACTTC; clone size: few; D gene: NA; V gene: TRBV15; J gene: TRBJ2-7
CDR3 protein: CASSPRAANTGELFF; CDR3 DNA: TGCGCCAGCAGCCCCCGGGCCGCGAACACCGGGGAGCTGTTTTTT; clone size: NA; D gene: NA; V gene: TRBV5-1; J gene: TRBJ2-2
CDR3 protein: CASGPFWSVNEQYF; CDR3 DNA: TGTGCTAGTGGCCCATTTTGGAGTGTCAACGAGCAGTACTTC; clone size: NA; D gene: NA; V gene: TRBV12-5; J gene: TRBJ2-7
CDR3 protein: CASSLYGETGGREQYF; CDR3 DNA: TGTGCCAGCAGCTTATACGGCGAGACAGGGGGTCGAGAGCAGTACTTC; clone size: NA; D gene: TRBD1; V gene: TRBV7-8; J gene: TRBJ2-7
CDR3 protein: CASRSNARRDGYTF; CDR3 DNA: TGTGCCAGCAGGAGCAACGCACGACGGGATGGCTACACCTTC; clone size: NA; D gene: NA; V gene: TRBV6-1; J gene: TRBJ1-2
CDR3 protein: CASSPGQKNNEQFF; CDR3 DNA: TGTGCCAGCAGTCCCGGACAGAAAAACAATGAGCAGTTCTTC; clone size: NA; D gene: NA; V gene: TRBV7-3; J gene: TRBJ2-1
CDR3 protein: CASSSQADTQYF; CDR3 DNA: TGTGCCAGTAGTTCACAAGCAGATACGCAGTATTTT; clone size: NA; D gene: NA; V gene: TRBV19; J gene: TRBJ2-3
CDR3 protein: CASSAETSGSYEQYF; CDR3 DNA: TGTGCCAGCAGCGCCGAGACTAGCGGGAGCTACGAGCAGTACTTC; clone size: once; D gene: TRBD2; V gene: TRBV9; J gene: TRBJ2-7
CDR3 protein: CASSLGTGGREQYF; CDR3 DNA: TGTGCCAGCAGTTTAGGGACAGGGGGCCGCGAGCAGTACTTC; clone size: NA; D gene: TRBD1; V gene: TRBV28; J gene: TRBJ2-7
CDR3 protein: CASSEGRVKGTQYF; CDR3 DNA: TGTGCCAGCAGTGAAGGCAGGGTTAAGGGGACCCAGTACTTC; clone size: NA; D gene: NA; V gene: TRBV2; J gene: TRBJ2-5
CDR3 protein: CASSRTGLETQYF; CDR3 DNA: TGTGCCAGCAGTCGGACAGGGTTAGAGACCCAGTACTTC; clone size: few; D gene: TRBD1; V gene: TRBV2; J gene: TRBJ2-5
CDR3 protein: CAISAGGEQYF; CDR3 DNA: TGTGCCATCAGTGCGGGTGGGGAGCAGTACTTC; clone size: NA; D gene: NA; V gene: TRBV10-3; J gene: TRBJ2-7
CDR3 protein: CASRRGLQETQYF; CDR3 DNA: TGTGCCAGCAGAAGGGGCCTCCAAGAGACCCAGTACTTC; clone size: few; D gene: NA; V gene: TRBV6-5; J gene: TRBJ2-5
CDR3 protein: CASTPLAQGAYEQYF; CDR3 DNA: TGTGCCAGCACTCCCCTGGCGCAGGGGGCCTACGAGCAGTACTTC; clone size: NA; D gene: TRBD1; V gene: TRBV28; J gene: TRBJ2-7
CDR3 protein: CATSNLDTPLHF; CDR3 DNA: TGTGCCACCAGCAATCTCGATACACCCCTCCACTTT; clone size: few; D gene: NA; V gene: TRBV15; J gene: TRBJ1-6
CDR3 protein: CASSPGTPNYGYTF; CDR3 DNA: TGTGCCAGCAGTCCCGGGACGCCGAACTATGGCTACACCTTC; clone size: NA; D gene: NA; V gene: TRBV6-4; J gene: TRBJ1-2
CDR3 protein: CAWSSHRSYTF; CDR3 DNA: TGTGCCTGGAGCTCCCACAGGAGCTACACCTTC; clone size: NA; D gene: NA; V gene: TRBV30; J gene: TRBJ1-2
CDR3 protein: CAWDRGDEKLFF; CDR3 DNA: TGTGCCTGGGACAGGGGAGATGAAAAACTGTTTTTT; clone size: few; D gene: TRBD1; V gene: TRBV30; J gene: TRBJ1-4
CDR3 protein: CASSVGPGELFF; CDR3 DNA: TGTGCCAGCAGTGTTGGGCCCGGGGAGCTGTTTTTT; clone size: few; D gene: NA; V gene: TRBV11-3; J gene: TRBJ2-2
CDR3 protein: CASSLYEQYF; CDR3 DNA: TGTGCCAGCAGCTTATACGAGCAGTACTTC; clone size: NA; D gene: NA; V gene: TRBV7-2; J gene: TRBJ2-7
CDR3 protein: CASSQDANSNQPQHF; CDR3 DNA: TGCGCCAGCAGCCAAGATGCTAATAGCAATCAGCCCCAGCATTTT; clone size: medium-sized; D gene: NA; V gene: TRBV4-3; J gene: TRBJ1-5
CDR3 protein: CAGGGMNTEAFF; CDR3 DNA: TGTGCCGGAGGGGGAATGAACACTGAAGCTTTCTTT; clone size: NA; D gene: NA; V gene: TRBV30; J gene: TRBJ1-1
CDR3 protein: CASSFGFRTEAFF; CDR3 DNA: TGTGCCAGCAGTTTTGGGTTTCGCACTGAAGCTTTCTTT; clone size: NA; D gene: NA; V gene: TRBV27; J gene: TRBJ1-1
CDR3 protein: CAGGTGHYGYTF; CDR3 DNA: TGTGCCGGTGGGACAGGGCACTATGGCTACACCTTC; clone size: NA; D gene: TRBD1; V gene: TRBV6-1; J gene: TRBJ1-2
CDR3 protein: CASSGQGNTEAFF; CDR3 DNA: TGCGCCAGCAGCGGACAGGGGAACACTGAAGCTTTCTTT; clone size: few; D gene: TRBD1; V gene: TRBV5-1; J gene: TRBJ1-1
CDR3 protein: CASSPDGTHGYTF; CDR3 DNA: TGTGCCAGCAGCCCAGACGGGACTCATGGCTACACCTTC; clone size: NA; D gene: NA; V gene: TRBV7-6; J gene: TRBJ1-2
CDR3 protein: CASSTRFGVDTQYF; CDR3 DNA: TGTGCCAGCAGTACTCGGTTTGGGGTGGATACGCAGTATTTT; clone size: few; D gene: NA; V gene: TRBV28; J gene: TRBJ2-3